This T cell receptor (beta chain) originates from a study of blood T cell repertoires in COVID-19. Study background: Samples taken during acute and convalescent COVID-19 were collected in the United States, Italy and Spain. T cells, B-cell-depleted T cells, or PBMCs provided the cDNA or gDNA that served as material.

Assay: immunoSEQ multiplex PCR; the TCRdb copy retains only in-frame clones and omits some. The table has some 400,000 clones, about 89% seen once. Trimming cost V 5 bases and J 2 bases; bases outside gene matches: 7. This CDR3 has 16 amino acids. Germline V gene lookup returns CDR1 LNHNV and CDR2 YYDKDF (reference sequence). The specimen was peripheral blood. The clonotype comes from a woman in her 30s with COVID-19, enrolled during active disease. The chain combines TRBV15 with TRBJ2-3; TRBD1 aligns across 10 bases. Written as DNA, the CDR3 is TGTGCCACCAGCTCCCGGGACAGGGGTAACACAGATACGCAGTATTTT. Protein product: CATSSRDRGNTDTQYF.